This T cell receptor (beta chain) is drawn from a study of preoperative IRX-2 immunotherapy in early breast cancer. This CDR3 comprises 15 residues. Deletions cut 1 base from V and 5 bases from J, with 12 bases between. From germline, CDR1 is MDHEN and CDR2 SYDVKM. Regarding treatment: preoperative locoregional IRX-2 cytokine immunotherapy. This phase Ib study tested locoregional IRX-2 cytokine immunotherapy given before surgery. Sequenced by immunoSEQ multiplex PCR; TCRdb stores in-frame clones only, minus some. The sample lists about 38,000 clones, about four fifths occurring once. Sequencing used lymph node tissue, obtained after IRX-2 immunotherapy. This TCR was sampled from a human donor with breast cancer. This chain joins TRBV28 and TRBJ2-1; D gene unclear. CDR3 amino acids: CASSLFLTPHNEQFF. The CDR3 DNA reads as TGTGCCAGCAGTTTATTCCTCACCCCCCACAATGAGCAGTTCTTC. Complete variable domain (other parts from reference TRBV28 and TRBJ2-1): DVKVTQSSRYLVKRTGEKVFLECVQDMDHENMFWYRQDPGLGLRLIYFSYDVKMKEKGDIPEGYSVSREKKERFSLILESASTNQTSMYLCASSLFLTPHNEQFFGPGTRLTVL.